The 32 T cell receptor beta chains below were found in one sample sequenced in a study of cytomegalovirus exposure and HLA in healthy donors. Data came from immunoSEQ multiplex PCR; TCRdb stores just in-frame clones and leaves some out. The sample shows about 140,000 clones, around 85% of them seen only once. The sequenced material came from PBMCs. The origin of the receptors is a man between 18 and 35 years old in good health and CMV-seronegative.

The rearrangement links TRBV5-1 to TRBJ2-7; TRBD2 is a possible D gene (5 bases). This CDR3 region has 12 residues. Germline V lookup: CDR1 SGHRS, CDR2 YFSETQ. Trimming stripped 0 bases from V and 6 bases from J, with 7 bases between. In DNA form, the CDR3 reads TGCGCCAGCAGCTTGGGAGGAGGCGAGCAGTACTTC. Its protein product is CASSLGGGEQYF.

This chain links TRBV5-1 with TRBJ2-7, with D possibly being TRBD2 (6 bases). V was clipped by 4 bases and J by 3 bases, with 26 bases between them. The CDR3 loop spans 18 amino acids. The germline CDR1 and CDR2 sequences are SGHRS and YFSETQ. This CDR3 is CASSPRPRDHEEGYEQYF. CDR3 nucleotide sequence: TGCGCCAGCAGCCCCCGCCCCCGCGACCACGAGGAGGGCTACGAGCAGTACTTC.

This chain connects TRBV18 to TRBJ2-1, with TRBD2 matching 9 bases. The V gene's germline CDR1 is KGHSH and CDR2 LQKENI. V lost 1 base, J lost 4 bases, and 8 bases stayed unmatched. CDR3 length: 17 amino acids. CDR3 bases: TGTGCCAGCTCACCACGGTCTCTGGCGGGGGGGTACAATGAGCAGTTCTTC. Amino acids: CASSPRSLAGGYNEQFF.

The J gene is TRBJ1-6, the V gene TRBV28, with 9 nucleotides matching TRBD1. The CDR3 runs to 15 residues. V lost 5 bases to trimming and J lost 6 bases; unmatched junction nucleotides: 5. Germline V gene data show CDR1 as MDHEN and CDR2 as SYDVKM. CDR3 sequence: CASSRQGVGNSPLHF. The CDR3 DNA follows: TGTGCCAGCAGTCGACAGGGGGTAGGTAATTCACCCCTCCACTTT.

This chain uses TRBV7-9 with TRBJ2-1; D is unclear. The CDR3 runs to 14 residues. Germline-derived CDR1 and CDR2 are SEHNR and FQNEAQ (reference sequence). Trimming shortened V by 0 bases and J by 9 bases, and 12 bases separated the two germline ends. In DNA form, the CDR3 reads TGTGCCAGCAGCTTAGCCGGATCAGGCCTTGAGCAGTTCTTC. Residues: CASSLAGSGLEQFF.

CDR3 nucleotide sequence: TGTGCCAGCAGCCCACACTCGGAGGGGCTGGTCTATGGCTACACCTTC. It encodes CASSPHSEGLVYGYTF. The chain combines TRBV13 with TRBJ1-2; tentative D call: TRBD1 (5 bases). The CDR3 loop spans 16 amino acids. Germline CDR1 is PRHDT and CDR2 is FYEKMQ (reference sequence). Trimming cost V 5 bases and J 4 bases, with 20 bases left between them.

V is TRBV29-1 and J is TRBJ2-3; TRBD2 matches at 7 bases. This CDR3 is 14 amino acids long. Germline CDR1 and CDR2: SQVTM and ANQGSEA. The ends lost 6 bases at V and 10 bases at J; junction bases unmatched: 16. This CDR3 reads CSVGGPGLQGAQYF. The CDR3, as DNA: TGCAGCGTGGGGGGACCGGGACTACAAGGGGCGCAGTATTTT.

This chain joins TRBV28 and TRBJ2-5; 16 bases are shared with TRBD2. V lost 6 bases, J lost 2 bases, and 0 bases stayed unmatched. The CDR3 extends over 15 amino acids. Germline V gene data show CDR1 as MDHEN and CDR2 as SYDVKM. CDR3 nucleotide sequence: TGTGCCAGCAGGGGACTAGCGGGAGGGCAAGAGACCCAGTACTTC. It encodes CASRGLAGGQETQYF. Looking up the rest from reference TRBV28 and TRBJ2-5 gives the full variable domain: DVKVTQSSRYLVKRTGEKVFLECVQDMDHENMFWYRQDPGLGLRLIYFSYDVKMKEKGDIPEGYSVSREKKERFSLILESASTNQTSMYLCASRGLAGGQETQYFGPGTRLLVL.

This chain links TRBV4-3 with TRBJ2-1; 8 bases map to TRBD1. Germline trimming cut 1 base from V and 3 bases from J; bases unmatched to any gene: 5. This CDR3 region has 16 residues. Germline V lookup: CDR1 LGHNA, CDR2 YSLEER. The DNA for the CDR3 is TGCGCCAGCAGCCAAGTCCTGGACAGGGACTACAATGAGCAGTTCTTC. Its translation: CASSQVLDRDYNEQFF.

The J gene is TRBJ2-1, the V gene TRBV9; a weak D match, TRBD2 (6 bases). Germline V CDR1 and CDR2: SGDLS, YYNGEE. This CDR3 contains 19 residues. V lost 4 bases, J lost 0 bases, and 23 bases lay in between. CDR3 DNA sequence: TGTGCCAGCAGCCCCTGGGGGGACTGGGTAAATCGCTCCTACAATGAGCAGTTCTTC. Amino acids: CASSPWGDWVNRSYNEQFF.

J is TRBJ2-3 and V is TRBV11-2; 10 bases are shared with TRBD2. Germline-derived CDR1 and CDR2 are SGHAT and FQNNGV. The length of the CDR3 is 16 residues. The ends lost 5 bases at V and 4 bases at J; junction bases unmatched: 9. The CDR3 sequence: CASSRPSGRGPDTQYF. In nucleotides, the CDR3 is TGTGCCAGCAGCCGCCCTAGCGGGAGAGGACCAGATACGCAGTATTTT. Based on the CDR3 plus reference TRBV11-2 and TRBJ2-3, the full variable domain is EAGVAQSPRYKIIEKRQSVAFWCNPISGHATLYWYQQILGQGPKLLIQFQNNGVVDDSQLPKDRFSAERLKGVDSTLKIQPAKLEDSAVYLCASSRPSGRGPDTQYFGPGTRLTVL.

The V call is TRBV19, the J call TRBJ1-5, with TRBD1 matching 10 bases. The V segment lost 5 bases and the J segment 6 bases; nucleotides outside the gene matches: 13. Germline loops: CDR1 LNHDA, CDR2 SQIVND (reference sequence). The CDR3 runs to 17 residues. CDR3 in DNA: TGTGCCAGTAGTCGGACGGGACAGGGGATTTTGGGTCAGCCCCAGCATTTT. Protein: CASSRTGQGILGQPQHF.

This clone was counted only a few times. The V call is TRBV6-1, the J call TRBJ1-2, with D tentatively TRBD1 (5 bases). V shed 4 bases and J shed 6 bases, with 9 bases lying between them. The CDR3 runs to 12 residues. Germline V gene lookup returns CDR1 MNHNS and CDR2 SASEGT. CDR3: CASSVQGDGYTF. The CDR3 DNA follows: TGTGCCAGCAGTGTCCAGGGTGATGGCTACACCTTC.

This clone was observed a single time. The CDR3 DNA follows: TGCGCCAGCAGCTTCTCCGTCGGGGGGGACAATGAGCAGTTCTTC. Translating gives CASSFSVGGDNEQFF. The rearrangement joins TRBV5-1 to TRBJ2-1; TRBD2 matches 8 bases. Trimming cost V 2 bases and J 5 bases; bases outside gene matches: 6. Germline CDR1 SGHRS, CDR2 YFSETQ. CDR3 length equals 15 residues.

The chain is built from TRBV5-6 and TRBJ2-7; 8 nucleotides agree with TRBD1. CDR3 size: 14 residues. From germline, CDR1 is SGHDT and CDR2 YYEEEE. V was pared by 3 bases and J by 6 bases, with 8 bases of the junction left unmatched. The CDR3 region has the DNA TGTGCCAGCAGCTCCGGTGACAGGGGTTCCGAGCAGTACTTC. Its protein product is CASSSGDRGSEQYF.

The genes are TRBV27 and TRBJ2-1, with TRBD2 matching 10 bases. Germline CDR1 and CDR2: MNHEY and SMNVEV (reference sequence). Trimming took 5 bases from V and 6 from J; bases not matched to a gene: 13. The CDR3 sequence is 17 residues long. CDR3 amino acids: CASSPGLAVSVGNEQFF. CDR3 nucleotide sequence: TGTGCCAGCAGTCCCGGACTAGCGGTTAGTGTGGGCAATGAGCAGTTCTTC.

The chain is built from TRBV7-8 and TRBJ1-5; D gene ambiguous. Germline assignment: CDR1 SGHVS and CDR2 FQNEAQ. CDR3 size: 12 residues. Trimming stripped 5 bases from V and 5 bases from J, with 7 bases between. CDR3 nucleotides: TGTGCCAGCAGCACCGGGGATCAGCCCCAGCATTTT. This sequence encodes CASSTGDQPQHF.

J is TRBJ1-4 and V is TRBV7-2, with D maybe TRBD1 (6 bases). The germline gives CDR1 SGHTA, CDR2 FQGNSA. The CDR3 runs to 14 residues. V was shortened by 5 bases and J by 7 bases, with 14 bases between the two germline ends. The CDR3 DNA follows: TGTGCCAGCAGCCGGGACACGAGGGCTGAAAAACTGTTTTTT. It yields the protein CASSRDTRAEKLFF.

The rearrangement links TRBV28 to TRBJ2-1; the match to TRBD1 covers 7 bases. The V gene's germline CDR1 is MDHEN and CDR2 SYDVKM. After removal of 2 bases from V and 6 bases from J, the junction contained 7 bases not matched to a gene. This CDR3 is built from 15 residues. Here the CDR3 reads CASSLGSTGVNEQFF. The DNA of the CDR3 is TGTGCCAGCAGTTTAGGGTCCACAGGGGTCAATGAGCAGTTCTTC.

This chain joins TRBV27 and TRBJ1-2; TRBD1 matches at 8 bases. CDR1 is MNHEY, CDR2 SMNVEV, per germline (reference sequence). The CDR3 covers 14 residues. J was trimmed by 6 bases and V by 5 bases; bases with no gene match: 8. The DNA for the CDR3 is TGTGCCAGCAGTCCTCACCCGGACAGGGATGGCTACACCTTC. This codes for CASSPHPDRDGYTF.

The chain combines TRBV5-1 with TRBJ2-5, with D possibly being TRBD1 (8 bases). This CDR3 spans 16 amino acids. Germline values: CDR1 SGHRS, CDR2 YFSETQ. V was cut by 4 bases and J by 5 bases, with 21 bases left in between. In nucleotides, the CDR3 is TGCGCCAGCAGCCTACGTCTACAGGGGGGGACCGAGACCCAGTACTTC. This sequence encodes CASSLRLQGGTETQYF. Together with reference TRBV5-1 and TRBJ2-5, the CDR3 gives the full variable domain: KAGVTQTPRYLIKTRGQQVTLSCSPISGHRSVSWYQQTPGQGLQFLFEYFSETQRNKGNFPGRFSGRQFSNSRSEMNVSTLELGDSALYLCASSLRLQGGTETQYFGPGTRLLVL.

The J gene is TRBJ1-2, the V gene TRBV28; 7 bases map to TRBD1. Looked up from germline, CDR1 is MDHEN and CDR2 is SYDVKM. The CDR3 loop spans 13 amino acids. With V trimmed by 10 bases and J by 4 bases, 9 bases remained unmatched. The CDR3 DNA is TGTGCCATCCTGGCCTGGACAGGCTATGGCTACACCTTC. Protein: CAILAWTGYGYTF.

V gene TRBV5-4 combines with J gene TRBJ2-7; TRBD1 agrees at 10 bases. Per germline, CDR1 SGHNT and CDR2 YYREEE (reference sequence). The V gene end was trimmed by 0 bases and the J gene end by 1 base; junction bases not matched to a gene: 7. The length of the CDR3 is 17 residues. For the CDR3, the DNA is TGTGCCAGCAGCTTGGAGACAGGGGGCGCTGAATCCTACGAGCAGTACTTC. Encoded protein: CASSLETGGAESYEQYF. Combining the CDR3 with reference TRBV5-4 and TRBJ2-7 gives the whole variable domain ETGVTQSPTHLIKTRGQQVTLRCSSQSGHNTVSWYQQALGQGPQFIFQYYREEENGRGNFPPRFSGLQFPNYSSELNVNALELDDSALYLCASSLETGGAESYEQYFGPGTRLTVT.

V and J are TRBV4-1 and TRBJ1-2; 7 bases line up with TRBD1. The V gene's germline CDR1 is MGHRA and CDR2 YSYEKL. The CDR3 loop spans 15 amino acids. Losses at the gene ends were 3 bases for V and 0 bases for J; bases not matched to a gene: 4. In DNA form, the CDR3 reads TGCGCCAGCAGCCATCGACAGGGAACTAACTATGGCTACACCTTC. It codes for CASSHRQGTNYGYTF.

The CDR3 region has the DNA TGTGCCAGCAACCCGAGGTGGAGAGATACGCAGTATTTT. Its translation is CASNPRWRDTQYF. The chain couples TRBV28 to TRBJ2-3; no clear D. V was trimmed by 7 bases and J by 5 bases, leaving 13 bases between them. The CDR3 runs 13 residues. Germline CDR1 MDHEN, CDR2 SYDVKM.

This chain connects TRBV7-8 to TRBJ2-3; TRBD2 matches 8 bases. The CDR3 totals 16 residues. Germline V gives CDR1 SGHVS, CDR2 FQNEAQ. Trimming at V came to 1 base and at J to 1 base, leaving 4 bases not matched to a gene. In DNA, the CDR3 is TGTGCCAGCAGCTTAGGTCCGGGGGGGGGCACAGATACGCAGTATTTT. Translated, it gives CASSLGPGGGTDTQYF.

This chain connects TRBV4-1 to TRBJ2-1; 8 nucleotides align to TRBD2. Germline CDR1 MGHRA, CDR2 YSYEKL. There are 16 residues in the CDR3. Unmatched junction bases numbered 11, after V lost 1 base and J lost 9 bases. The CDR3 here is CASSQVTGGVSGEQFF. In nucleotides, the CDR3 is TGCGCCAGCAGCCAAGTCACGGGAGGGGTAAGTGGTGAGCAGTTCTTC.

This chain connects TRBV25-1 to TRBJ2-1; 9 positions match TRBD1. This CDR3 comprises 16 residues. V trimming: 5 bases; J trimming: 7 bases; junction bases outside the gene matches: 12. Germline V gene data show CDR1 as MGHDK and CDR2 as SYGVNS. CDR3 loop: CASSTPTGTGSNEQFF. The CDR3 bases are TGTGCCAGCAGTACGCCTACCGGGACAGGGTCGAATGAGCAGTTCTTC.

The chain combines TRBV18 with TRBJ1-4, with 8 bases aligning to TRBD1. Germline trimming cut 2 bases from V and 5 bases from J; bases unmatched to any gene: 7. The germline CDR1 and CDR2 sequences are KGHSH and LQKENI. The CDR3 contains 16 residues. The CDR3 bases are TGTGCCAGCTCACCAAGAGTCGGACAGGGAAATGAAAAACTGTTTTTT. Translation gives CASSPRVGQGNEKLFF.

The rearrangement uses TRBV25-1 and TRBJ2-3; TRBD2 matches at 8 bases. V lost 4 bases and J lost 11; bases outside the gene matches: 5. The germline gives CDR1 MGHDK, CDR2 SYGVNS. The CDR3 extends over 12 amino acids. CDR3: CASSGGGRLQYF. The CDR3 nucleotides read TGTGCCAGCAGTGGCGGGGGGCGGTTGCAGTATTTT.

This clone has just one count. The chain recombines TRBV6-5 with TRBJ2-5, with TRBD1 identical over 7 bases. The V gene end was trimmed by 6 bases and the J gene end by 1 base; junction bases not matched to a gene: 2. The CDR3 consists of 13 residues. CDR1 is MNHEY, CDR2 SVGAGI, per germline. The CDR3 reads CASSDRAQETQYF. The CDR3 nucleotides are TGTGCCAGCAGCGACAGGGCCCAAGAGACCCAGTACTTC.

The J gene is TRBJ2-2, the V gene TRBV10-3, with D maybe TRBD2 (6 bases). The germline CDR1 and CDR2 sequences are ENHRY and SYGVKD. The V and J ends lost 10 bases and 5 bases respectively, with 17 bases between them. The CDR3 contains 14 residues. The CDR3 sequence is CATSPGGRTGELFF. The CDR3 region has the DNA TGTGCCACCTCACCCGGGGGACGGACCGGGGAGCTGTTTTTT.